These T cell receptor beta chains were read from a single sample in a study of blood T cell repertoires in COVID-19. Assay: immunoSEQ multiplex PCR; the TCRdb copy retains only in-frame clones and omits some. The data hold under 150,000 clones, with 84% observed a single time. Sequenced sample: PBMCs or T cells enriched from blood (not recorded which). These receptors were taken from a man aged 40-49 years with acute COVID-19. Both conserved end residues are part of each CDR3. D genes are given only for firm matches. Clone size is not always given. Where it is, it says once, few, many or a class for expanded clones.

j_call d_call v_call clone_size cdr3_aa cdr3_nt
TRBJ1-2 TRBD1 TRBV19 - CASSLAGTGNYGYTF TGTGCCAGTAGTCTAGCCGGGACAGGGAACTATGGCTACACCTTC
TRBJ2-7 TRBD1 TRBV5-4 - CASSRDRDNEQYF TGTGCCAGCAGCCGCGACAGGGACAACGAGCAGTACTTC
TRBJ1-1 - TRBV7-9 - CASSSDRNTEAFF TGTGCCAGCAGCTCCGACAGGAACACTGAAGCTTTCTTT
TRBJ2-1 - TRBV28 - CASSLIGNEQFF TGTGCCAGCAGTTTAATCGGCAATGAGCAGTTCTTC
TRBJ1-3 TRBD1 TRBV6-2/TRBV6-3 - CASSRGQASGNTIYF TGTGCCAGCAGTCGTGGACAGGCTTCTGGAAACACCATATATTTT
TRBJ2-5 TRBD1 TRBV7-8 - CASSSRDRASRSRVETQYF TGTGCCAGCAGCTCCCGGGACAGGGCGTCTCGGTCGCGGGTGGAGACCCAGTACTTC
TRBJ1-6 - TRBV6-4 - CASSLRGSPNSPLHF TGTGCCAGCAGTCTACGGGGGTCTCCTAATTCACCCCTCCACTTT
TRBJ2-1 - TRBV4-3 - CASSPGQIFYNEQFF TGCGCCAGCAGCCCAGGACAGATATTCTACAATGAGCAGTTCTTC
TRBJ2-1 - TRBV21-1 - CASSPIDRGLYEQFF TGTGCCAGCAGCCCTATCGACAGGGGGCTATATGAGCAGTTCTTC
TRBJ1-1 - TRBV14 few CASSQGRNTEAFF TGTGCCAGCAGCCAAGGGAGAAACACTGAAGCTTTCTTT
TRBJ1-1 - TRBV18 once CASSPPSFRGLVAEAFF TGTGCCAGCTCACCTCCATCTTTCAGGGGATTGGTCGCTGAAGCTTTCTTT
TRBJ2-6 TRBD1 TRBV18 - CASSPRTQGSSGANVLTF TGTGCCAGCTCACCAAGGACACAGGGGAGCTCTGGGGCCAACGTCCTGACTTTC
TRBJ2-1 TRBD1 TRBV5-1 - CASSGTVSYNEQFF TGCGCCAGCAGCGGGACAGTCTCCTACAATGAGCAGTTCTTC
TRBJ1-1 TRBD1 TRBV29-1 - CSVKKIGQGEAFF TGCAGCGTGAAGAAGATTGGACAGGGTGAAGCTTTCTTT
TRBJ2-7 TRBD1 TRBV2 - CASKREGQGYEQYF TGTGCCAGCAAGCGCGAGGGACAGGGCTACGAGCAGTACTTC
TRBJ2-1 - TRBV7-9 - CASSYPPGGDSYNEQFF TGTGCCAGCAGCTACCCCCCTGGCGGGGACTCCTACAATGAGCAGTTCTTC
TRBJ1-6 - TRBV27 - CASSLTLPGRALHF TGTGCCAGCAGTTTAACCCTCCCAGGGAGGGCCCTCCACTTT
TRBJ2-2 TRBD1 TRBV6-4 few CASSDGQGATTGELFF TGTGCCAGCAGTGATGGGCAGGGGGCTACCACCGGGGAGCTGTTTTTT
TRBJ1-4 TRBD1 TRBV28 - CASSLRTGDEKLFF TGTGCCAGCAGTTTAAGGACAGGGGATGAAAAACTGTTTTTT
TRBJ1-1 TRBD1 TRBV6-5 - CASTDRGFGNTEAFF TGTGCCAGCACGGACAGGGGATTTGGGAACACTGAAGCTTTCTTT
TRBJ1-1 TRBD1 TRBV4-2 once CASSLLLTGTGFEAFF TGTGCCAGCAGCCTACTACTTACCGGGACAGGGTTTGAAGCTTTCTTT
TRBJ2-7 TRBD2 TRBV4-3 - CASSQDLPSGTPTNSYEQYF TGCGCCAGCAGCCAAGATCTTCCTAGCGGGACCCCGACCAACTCCTACGAGCAGTACTTC
TRBJ1-1 TRBD1 TRBV7-9 once CASSLYRGRVSTEAFF TGTGCCAGCAGCCTATACAGGGGGCGGGTGAGCACTGAAGCTTTCTTT
TRBJ2-3 TRBD2 TRBV5-1 - CASSPEGTSGHTSTDTQYF TGCGCCAGCAGCCCCGAAGGAACTAGCGGACATACTAGCACAGATACGCAGTATTTT
TRBJ1-5 - TRBV23-1 - CASSLRTVGDQPQHF TGCGCCAGCAGTCTCCGGACAGTAGGGGATCAGCCCCAGCATTTT
TRBJ1-4 - TRBV27 - CASSQFRDKSEKLFF TGTGCCAGCAGTCAATTCCGGGACAAAAGTGAAAAACTGTTTTTT
TRBJ2-2 TRBD1 TRBV4-2 few CASSQRGRDRGTGELFF TGTGCCAGCAGCCAACGAGGCCGGGACAGGGGTACCGGGGAGCTGTTTTTT
TRBJ2-1 TRBD1 TRBV6-5 few CASTSGQGYNEQFF TGTGCCAGCACCTCGGGACAGGGATACAATGAGCAGTTCTTC
TRBJ2-1 TRBD2 TRBV7-6 - CASSKLGGGTYNEQFF TGTGCCAGCAGCAAACTAGGCGGGGGGACCTACAATGAGCAGTTCTTC
TRBJ1-1 - TRBV21-1 - CASGPPAKGTEAFF TGTGCCAGCGGGCCCCCCGCCAAAGGTACTGAAGCTTTCTTT
TRBJ2-2 - TRBV28 - CASLGGADTGELFF TGTGCCAGCTTGGGAGGAGCCGACACCGGGGAGCTGTTTTTT
TRBJ2-3 - TRBV4-1 - CASSHPLVADTQYF TGCGCCAGCAGCCATCCTCTAGTTGCAGATACGCAGTATTTT
TRBJ2-1 TRBD2 TRBV4-2 - CASSQAGGIYEQFF TGTGCCAGCAGCCAAGCGGGGGGGATATACGAGCAGTTCTTC
TRBJ1-5 - TRBV28 - CASRVTGHQPQHF TGTGCCAGCAGGGTAACAGGTCATCAGCCCCAGCATTTT
TRBJ1-2 TRBD1 TRBV6-5 - CASLTGTYGYTF TGTGCCAGCCTGACAGGGACATATGGCTACACCTTC
TRBJ1-4 TRBD1 TRBV9 - CASSLQGATNEKLFF TGTGCCAGCAGCTTACAGGGGGCTACTAATGAAAAACTGTTTTTT
TRBJ2-7 - TRBV28 - CASSLYPVPQYF TGTGCCAGCAGTTTATATCCGGTCCCTCAGTACTTC
TRBJ1-2 TRBD1 TRBV5-6 - CASSFDRAAGYTF TGTGCCAGCAGTTTTGACAGGGCCGCTGGCTACACCTTC
TRBJ2-1 TRBD2 TRBV5-3 - CARSLAPALWGEGSYNEQFF TGTGCCAGAAGCTTGGCGCCCGCTCTTTGGGGGGAGGGCTCCTACAATGAGCAGTTCTTC
TRBJ1-5 TRBD1 TRBV19 - CASRLEEGAGQPQHF TGTGCCAGTAGATTGGAGGAGGGGGCCGGTCAGCCCCAGCATTTT
TRBJ2-3 - TRBV20-1 - CSARDGDYRYF TGCAGTGCTAGAGATGGTGATTATAGGTATTTT
TRBJ2-7 - TRBV7-9 once CASSSGVGSYEQYF TGTGCCAGCAGCTCAGGGGTTGGGTCCTACGAGCAGTACTTC
TRBJ2-3 TRBD2 TRBV7-7 - CASSPRLAGVGDTQYF TGTGCCAGCAGCCCTCGACTAGCGGGGGTGGGAGATACGCAGTATTTT
TRBJ1-4 - TRBV4-2 - CASSQDKEAGVGEKLFF TGTGCCAGCAGCCAAGATAAAGAAGCAGGGGTCGGAGAAAAACTGTTTTTT
TRBJ2-2 - TRBV5-1 - CASSLDRAGGELFF TGCGCCAGCAGCTTGGACAGGGCCGGCGGGGAGCTGTTTTTT
TRBJ2-5 - TRBV7-2 - CASSLGSGTETQYF TGTGCCAGCAGCTTAGGGTCAGGTACGGAGACCCAGTACTTC
TRBJ2-7 TRBD2 TRBV10-1 - CASSESFSGGYEQYF TGCGCCAGCAGTGAGTCGTTTAGCGGGGGGTACGAGCAGTACTTC
TRBJ2-7 - TRBV20-1 - CSASGSSSYEQYF TGCAGTGCTAGTGGCTCTAGCTCCTACGAGCAGTACTTC
TRBJ2-7 - TRBV12-3/TRBV12-4 - CASSFSRNHEQYF TGTGCCAGCAGTTTCTCCAGGAACCACGAGCAGTACTTC
TRBJ1-4 - TRBV12-3/TRBV12-4 - CASSLVGDKLFF TGTGCCAGCAGTTTGGTGGGAGACAAACTGTTTTTT
TRBJ1-5 TRBD1 TRBV5-6 once CASSLTGEYQPQHF TGTGCCAGCAGCCTGACAGGGGAATACCAGCCCCAGCATTTT
TRBJ1-1 - TRBV5-8 once CASSRRMVTEAFF TGTGCCAGCAGCCGGAGGATGGTCACTGAAGCTTTCTTT
TRBJ2-1 TRBD1 TRBV7-2 - CASSQRQGWVNEQFF TGTGCCAGCAGCCAAAGACAGGGGTGGGTCAATGAGCAGTTCTTC
TRBJ1-1 - TRBV12-3/TRBV12-4 once CASSLQENTEAFF TGTGCCAGCAGTCTCCAGGAGAACACTGAAGCTTTCTTT
TRBJ2-7 TRBD2 TRBV7-2 - CASRRLAGVSHEQYF TGTGCCAGCAGGCGACTAGCGGGAGTATCCCACGAGCAGTACTTC